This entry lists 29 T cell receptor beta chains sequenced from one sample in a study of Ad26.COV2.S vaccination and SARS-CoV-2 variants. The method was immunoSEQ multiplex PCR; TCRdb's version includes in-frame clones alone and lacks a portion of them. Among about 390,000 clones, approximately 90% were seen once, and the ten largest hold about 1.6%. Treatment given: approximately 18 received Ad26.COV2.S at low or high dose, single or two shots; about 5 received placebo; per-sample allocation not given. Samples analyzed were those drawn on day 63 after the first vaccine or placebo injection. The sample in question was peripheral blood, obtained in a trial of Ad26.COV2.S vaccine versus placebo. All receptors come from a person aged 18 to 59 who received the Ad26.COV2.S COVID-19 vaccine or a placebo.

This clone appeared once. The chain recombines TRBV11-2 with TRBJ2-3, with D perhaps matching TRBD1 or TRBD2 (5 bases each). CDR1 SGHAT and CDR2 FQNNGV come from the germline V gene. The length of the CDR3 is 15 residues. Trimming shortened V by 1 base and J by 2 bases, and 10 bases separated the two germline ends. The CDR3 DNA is TGTGCCAGCAGCTTAGCGGGGCGGGTCACAGATACGCAGTATTTT. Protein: CASSLAGRVTDTQYF.

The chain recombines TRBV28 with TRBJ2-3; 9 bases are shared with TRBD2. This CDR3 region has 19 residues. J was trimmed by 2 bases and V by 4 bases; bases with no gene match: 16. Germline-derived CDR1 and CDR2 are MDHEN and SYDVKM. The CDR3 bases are TGTGCCAGCAGTTCGACTAGCGGAAAACCAACGGAACACACAGATACGCAGTATTTT. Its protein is CASSSTSGKPTEHTDTQYF.

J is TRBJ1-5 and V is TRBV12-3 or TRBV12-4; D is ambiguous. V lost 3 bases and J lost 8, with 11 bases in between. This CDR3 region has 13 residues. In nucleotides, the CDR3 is TGTGCCAGCAGTTTTGTCAGTATCGAGCCCCAGCATTTT. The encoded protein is CASSFVSIEPQHF.

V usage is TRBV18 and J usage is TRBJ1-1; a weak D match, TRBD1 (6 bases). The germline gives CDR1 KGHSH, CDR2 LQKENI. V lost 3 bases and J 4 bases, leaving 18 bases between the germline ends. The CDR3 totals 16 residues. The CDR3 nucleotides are TGTGCCAGCTCACCCCCTACCAGGGGCGGCGGCACTGAAGCTTTCTTT. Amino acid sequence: CASSPPTRGGGTEAFF. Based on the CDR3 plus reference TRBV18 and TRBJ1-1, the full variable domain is NAGVMQNPRHLVRRRGQEARLRCSPMKGHSHVYWYRQLPEEGLKFMVYLQKENIIDESGMPKERFSAEFPKEGPSILRIQQVVRGDSAAYFCASSPPTRGGGTEAFFGQGTRLTVV.

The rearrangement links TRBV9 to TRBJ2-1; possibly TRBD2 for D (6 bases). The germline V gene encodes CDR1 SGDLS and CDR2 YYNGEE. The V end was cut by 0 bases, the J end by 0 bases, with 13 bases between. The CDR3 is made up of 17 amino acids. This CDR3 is CASSVELATSSYNEQFF. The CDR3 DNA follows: TGTGCCAGCAGCGTAGAACTAGCCACCAGCTCCTACAATGAGCAGTTCTTC.

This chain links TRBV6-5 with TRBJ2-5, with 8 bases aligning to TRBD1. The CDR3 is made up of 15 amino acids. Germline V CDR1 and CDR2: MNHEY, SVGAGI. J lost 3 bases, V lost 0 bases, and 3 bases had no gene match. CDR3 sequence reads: CASSYSDRVKETQYF. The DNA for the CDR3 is TGTGCCAGCAGTTACTCGGACAGGGTGAAAGAGACCCAGTACTTC.

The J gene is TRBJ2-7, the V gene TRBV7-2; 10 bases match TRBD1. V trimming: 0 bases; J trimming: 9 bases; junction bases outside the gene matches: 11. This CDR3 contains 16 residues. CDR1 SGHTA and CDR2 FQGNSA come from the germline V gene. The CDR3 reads CASSLAVGTGVPLQYF. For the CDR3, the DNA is TGTGCCAGCAGCTTAGCGGTCGGGACAGGGGTTCCGCTGCAGTACTTC. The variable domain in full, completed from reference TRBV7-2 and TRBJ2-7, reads GAGVSQSPSNKVTEKGKDVELRCDPISGHTALYWYRQSLGQGLEFLIYFQGNSAPDKSGLPSDRFSAERTGGSVSTLTIQRTQQEDSAVYLCASSLAVGTGVPLQYFGPGTRLTVT.

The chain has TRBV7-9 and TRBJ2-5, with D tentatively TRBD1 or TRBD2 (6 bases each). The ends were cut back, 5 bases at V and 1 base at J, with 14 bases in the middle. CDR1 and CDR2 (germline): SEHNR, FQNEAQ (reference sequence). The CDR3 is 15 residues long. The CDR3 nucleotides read TGTGCCAGCAGCCCCCCTAAGGGGGGCCAAGAGACCCAGTACTTC. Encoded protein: CASSPPKGGQETQYF.

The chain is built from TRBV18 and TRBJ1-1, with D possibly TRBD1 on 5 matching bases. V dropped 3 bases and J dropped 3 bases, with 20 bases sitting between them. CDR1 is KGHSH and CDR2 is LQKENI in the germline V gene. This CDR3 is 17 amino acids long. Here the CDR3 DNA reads TGTGCCAGCTCACCCGCCCCAGGGCCCCGTACGGACACTGAAGCTTTCTTT. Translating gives CASSPAPGPRTDTEAFF.

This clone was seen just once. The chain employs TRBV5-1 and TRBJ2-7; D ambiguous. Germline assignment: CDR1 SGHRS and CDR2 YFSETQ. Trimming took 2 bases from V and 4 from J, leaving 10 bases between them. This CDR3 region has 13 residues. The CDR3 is CASSFGPPYEQYF. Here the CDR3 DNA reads TGCGCCAGCAGCTTCGGCCCCCCGTACGAGCAGTACTTC.

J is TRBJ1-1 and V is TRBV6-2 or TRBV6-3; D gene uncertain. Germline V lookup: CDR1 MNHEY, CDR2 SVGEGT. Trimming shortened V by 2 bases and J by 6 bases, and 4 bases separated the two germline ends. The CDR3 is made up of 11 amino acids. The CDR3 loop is CASSYLAEAFF. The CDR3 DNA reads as TGTGCCAGCAGTTACCTGGCTGAAGCTTTCTTT.

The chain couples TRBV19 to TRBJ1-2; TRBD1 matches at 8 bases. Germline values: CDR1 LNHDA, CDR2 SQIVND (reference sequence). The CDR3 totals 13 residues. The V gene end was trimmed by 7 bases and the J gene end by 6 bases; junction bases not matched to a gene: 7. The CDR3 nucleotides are TGTGCCAGTACTGACAGGGGCGGTAATGGCTACACCTTC. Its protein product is CASTDRGGNGYTF.

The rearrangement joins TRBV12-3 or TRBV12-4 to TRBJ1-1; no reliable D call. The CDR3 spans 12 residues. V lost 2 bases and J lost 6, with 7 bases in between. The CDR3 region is CASSLMGPEAFF. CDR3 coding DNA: TGTGCCAGCAGTTTAATGGGCCCTGAAGCTTTCTTT.

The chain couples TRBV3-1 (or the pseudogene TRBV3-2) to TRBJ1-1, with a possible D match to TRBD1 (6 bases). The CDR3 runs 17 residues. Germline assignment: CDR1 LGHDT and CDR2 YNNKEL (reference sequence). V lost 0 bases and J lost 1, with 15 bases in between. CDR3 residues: CASSQDGGQRENTEAFF. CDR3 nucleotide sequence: TGTGCCAGCAGCCAAGATGGGGGACAACGAGAGAACACTGAAGCTTTCTTT.

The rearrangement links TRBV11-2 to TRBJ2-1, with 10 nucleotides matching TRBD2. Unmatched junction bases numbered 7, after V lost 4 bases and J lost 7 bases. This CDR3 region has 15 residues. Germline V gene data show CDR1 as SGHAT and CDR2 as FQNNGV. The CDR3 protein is CASSSILLAGNEQFF. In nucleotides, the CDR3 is TGTGCCAGCAGCTCGATATTACTAGCGGGAAATGAGCAGTTCTTC.

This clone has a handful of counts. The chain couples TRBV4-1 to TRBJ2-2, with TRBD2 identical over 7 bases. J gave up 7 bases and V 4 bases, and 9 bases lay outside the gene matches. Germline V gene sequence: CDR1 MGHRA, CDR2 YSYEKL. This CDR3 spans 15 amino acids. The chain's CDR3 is CASSPLERGYGELFF. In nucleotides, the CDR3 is TGCGCCAGCAGCCCCCTGGAGCGGGGTTACGGGGAGCTGTTTTTT.

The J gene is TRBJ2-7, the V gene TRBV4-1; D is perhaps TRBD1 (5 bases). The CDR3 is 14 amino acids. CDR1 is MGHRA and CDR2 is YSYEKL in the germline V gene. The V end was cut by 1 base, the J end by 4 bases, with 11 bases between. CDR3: CASSQGGLGYEQYF. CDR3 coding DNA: TGCGCCAGCAGCCAAGGGGGCTTGGGGTACGAGCAGTACTTC.

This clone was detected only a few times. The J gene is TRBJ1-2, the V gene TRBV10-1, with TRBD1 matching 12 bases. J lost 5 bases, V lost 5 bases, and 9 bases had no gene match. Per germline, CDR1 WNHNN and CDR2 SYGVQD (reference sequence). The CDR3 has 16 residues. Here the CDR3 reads CASSTGTGGPVYGYTF. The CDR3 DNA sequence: TGCGCCAGCAGTACCGGGACAGGGGGCCCCGTATATGGCTACACCTTC.

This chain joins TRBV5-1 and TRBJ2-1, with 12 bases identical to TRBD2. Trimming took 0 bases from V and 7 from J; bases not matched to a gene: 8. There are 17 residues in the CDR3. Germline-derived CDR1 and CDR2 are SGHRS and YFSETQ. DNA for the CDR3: TGCGCCAGCAGCTTGGCCTTTCTAGCGGGGGGGCTTAATGAGCAGTTCTTC. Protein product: CASSLAFLAGGLNEQFF.

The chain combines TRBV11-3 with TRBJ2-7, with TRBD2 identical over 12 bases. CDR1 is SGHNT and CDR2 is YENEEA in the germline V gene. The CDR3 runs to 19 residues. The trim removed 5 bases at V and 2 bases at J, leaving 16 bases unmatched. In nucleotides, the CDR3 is TGTGCCAGCAGCCTCCGGACTAGCGGGATCCCTTTTTCTGCCTACGAGCAGTACTTC. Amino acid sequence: CASSLRTSGIPFSAYEQYF.

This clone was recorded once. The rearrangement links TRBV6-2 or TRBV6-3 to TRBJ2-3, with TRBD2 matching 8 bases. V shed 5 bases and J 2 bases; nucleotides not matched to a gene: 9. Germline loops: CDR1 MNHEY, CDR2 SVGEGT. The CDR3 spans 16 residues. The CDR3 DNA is TGTGCCAGCAGTACCCCCCGCGGGGGGATCACAGATACGCAGTATTTT. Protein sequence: CASSTPRGGITDTQYF.

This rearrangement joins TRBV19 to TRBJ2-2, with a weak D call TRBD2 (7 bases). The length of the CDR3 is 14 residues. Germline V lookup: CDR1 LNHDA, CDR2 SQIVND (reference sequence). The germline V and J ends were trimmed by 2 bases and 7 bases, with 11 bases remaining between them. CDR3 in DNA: TGTGCCAGTAGTATATCGGGGGGCGGCGGGGAGCTGTTTTTT. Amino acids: CASSISGGGGELFF.

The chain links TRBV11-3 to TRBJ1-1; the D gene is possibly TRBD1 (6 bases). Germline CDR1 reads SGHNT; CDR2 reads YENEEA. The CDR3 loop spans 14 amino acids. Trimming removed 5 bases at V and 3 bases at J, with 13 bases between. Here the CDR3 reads CASSNTGKDTEAFF. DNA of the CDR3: TGTGCCAGCAGCAACACAGGGAAGGACACTGAAGCTTTCTTT.

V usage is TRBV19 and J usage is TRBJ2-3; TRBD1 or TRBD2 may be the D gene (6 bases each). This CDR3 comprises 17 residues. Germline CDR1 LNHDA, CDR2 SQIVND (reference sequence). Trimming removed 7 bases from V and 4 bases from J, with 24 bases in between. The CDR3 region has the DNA TGTGCCAGTACTCCAAGGGGGGCCCTGCAGCATGCAGATACGCAGTATTTT. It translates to CASTPRGALQHADTQYF.

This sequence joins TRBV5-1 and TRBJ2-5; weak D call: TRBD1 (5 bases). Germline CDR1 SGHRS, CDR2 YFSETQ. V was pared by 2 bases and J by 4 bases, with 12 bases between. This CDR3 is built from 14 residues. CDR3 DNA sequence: TGCGCCAGCAGCTTAACGGGTCAGGGAGAGACCCAGTACTTC. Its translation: CASSLTGQGETQYF.

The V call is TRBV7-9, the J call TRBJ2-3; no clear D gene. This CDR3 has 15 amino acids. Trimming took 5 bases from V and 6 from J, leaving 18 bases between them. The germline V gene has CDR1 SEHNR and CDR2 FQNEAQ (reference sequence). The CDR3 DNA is TGTGCCAGCAGCGACCGGGCCGCGCTTTTGGATACGCAGTATTTT. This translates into CASSDRAALLDTQYF.

The CDR3 nucleotides read TGTGCCAGCCATTCGAGGGGGCTTAACACTGAAGCTTTCTTT. Its protein product is CASHSRGLNTEAFF. J is TRBJ1-1 and V is TRBV2; TRBD1 matches at 7 bases. CDR1 SNHLY and CDR2 FYNNEI come from the germline V gene. The CDR3 runs to 14 residues. J gave up 2 bases and V 8 bases, and 8 bases lay outside the gene matches.

CDR3 bases: TGTGCCAGCAGCCAGTCAGGAGGAGGGGTCTATGGCTACACCTTC. Encoded protein: CASSQSGGGVYGYTF. The chain carries TRBV3-1 (or the pseudogene TRBV3-2) and TRBJ1-2, with D maybe TRBD1 (5 bases). The CDR3 is 15 residues long. The V gene lost 3 bases and the J gene lost 4 bases, with 15 bases spanning the gap. The V gene's germline CDR1 is LGHDT and CDR2 YNNKEL (reference sequence).

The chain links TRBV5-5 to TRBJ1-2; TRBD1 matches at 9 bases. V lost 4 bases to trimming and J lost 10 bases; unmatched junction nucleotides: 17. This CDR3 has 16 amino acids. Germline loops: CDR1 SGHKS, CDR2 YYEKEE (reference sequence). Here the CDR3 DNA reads TGTGCCAGCAGCGATCCCCGGGACAGGGATCGGGATGTCTACACCTTC. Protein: CASSDPRDRDRDVYTF.